The 2 T cell receptor beta chains below all came from one sample that was sequenced in a study of naive and memory T cell subsets. The beta constant-region primer was an equimolar mix of two oligonucleotides covering TRBC1 and TRBC2. The ligated cDNA underwent four PCR rounds using SP2 and nested alpha and beta constant-region primers. TCRdb independently ran MiXCR on the UMI-ligation and nested PCR reads; one entry per CDR3 protein. The sample has 25,000 to 40,000 distinct CDR3 sequences, about 18% seen once. Source material: effector memory CD4+ T cells from blood. Subset meaning: effector memory, CD45RA- CD27-. These receptors were collected from a human donor in good health.

This clonotype was recorded a few times. The rearrangement links TRBV27 to TRBJ2-1; no firm D call. Trimming stripped 5 bases from V and 5 bases from J, with 10 bases between. Per germline, CDR1 MNHEY and CDR2 SMNVEV (reference sequence). The CDR3 extends over 13 amino acids. CDR3 region: CASSPNNDNEQFF. CDR3 nucleotides: TGTGCCAGCAGTCCCAATAATGACAATGAGCAGTTCTTC.

This sequence joins TRBV30 and TRBJ2-5; D remains ambiguous. Trimming stripped 0 bases from V and 5 bases from J, with 10 bases between. The CDR3 extends over 13 amino acids. Germline values: CDR1 GTSNPN, CDR2 SVGIG (reference sequence). CDR3 in amino acids: CAWSVPAGETQYF. CDR3 DNA: TGTGCCTGGAGTGTACCCGCCGGGGAGACCCAGTACTTC. The variable domain in full, with the rest retrieved from reference TRBV30 and TRBJ2-5, is SQTIHQWPATLVQPVGSPLSLECTVEGTSNPNLYWYRQAAGRGLQLLFYSVGIGQISSEVPQNLSASRPQDRQFILSSKKLLLSDSGFYLCAWSVPAGETQYFGPGTRLLVL.